The 32 T cell receptor beta chains listed next were all sequenced from one sample in a study of post-analysis software for immune sequencing data. Study results and caveats: There were five or six TRBV segments more frequent in patients than controls, and TRBV5-6, TRBV5-1 and TRBV20-1 were among them.

cDNA libraries for TCR beta contained unique molecular identifiers. TCRdb called the PCR reads again in MiXCR, with one record for every CDR3 protein. The table has over 150,000 distinct CDR3 sequences, about 32% seen once. Their antigen targets remain unknown. The sample consisted of blood. These receptors originate from a girl aged 10-17 years with multiple sclerosis.

The chain is built from TRBV25-1 and TRBJ1-1; possibly TRBD1 for D (5 bases). CDR1 is MGHDK, CDR2 SYGVNS, per germline. The CDR3 consists of 17 residues. V lost 2 bases and J lost 0, with 16 bases in between. The DNA of the CDR3 is TGTGCCAGCAGTGAAAGGTCGAGGGGAACAATGAACACTGAAGCTTTCTTT. Its translation is CASSERSRGTMNTEAFF. Full variable domain (rest looked up from reference TRBV25-1 and TRBJ1-1): EADIYQTPRYLVIGTGKKITLECSQTMGHDKMYWYQQDPGMELHLIHYSYGVNSTEKGDLSSESTVSRIRTEHFPLTLESARPSHTSQYLCASSERSRGTMNTEAFFGQGTRLTVV.

This clonotype was recorded once. CDR3 bases: TGCAGTGCTAGAGTTCCGGACGGTACTTTCTCCTACGAGCAGTACTTC. This encodes CSARVPDGTFSYEQYF. The V call is TRBV20-1, the J call TRBJ2-7; D is unresolved. This CDR3 comprises 16 residues. Germline V gene lookup returns CDR1 DFQATT and CDR2 SNEGSKA (reference sequence). The V gene lost 1 base and the J gene lost 0 bases, with 16 bases spanning the gap.

This clonotype has a handful of counts. The genes are TRBV28 and TRBJ2-3; the D gene is possibly TRBD1 (5 bases). Germline CDR1 is MDHEN and CDR2 is SYDVKM. V was shortened by 6 bases and J by 0 bases, with 19 bases between the two germline ends. The CDR3 runs 17 residues. CDR3: CASSLNFGAVSTDTQYF. In DNA, the CDR3 is TGTGCCAGCAGCCTCAACTTTGGGGCGGTTAGCACAGATACGCAGTATTTT.

The CDR3 coding sequence is TGTGCCAGCAGTTCCAGACAGGGAAGTTGGTGGTTGAGTGGCTACACCTTC. It encodes CASSSRQGSWWLSGYTF. This chain connects TRBV28 to TRBJ1-2; 7 positions match TRBD1. J lost 7 bases, V lost 4 bases, and 18 bases had no gene match. There are 17 residues in the CDR3. In germline, CDR1 is MDHEN, CDR2 SYDVKM.

There are a few counts of this clonotype. V gene TRBV12-3 or TRBV12-4 combines with J gene TRBJ1-5, with D possibly matching TRBD1 (5 bases). V lost 0 bases and J lost 3, with 15 bases in between. The CDR3 is 17 amino acids. Written as DNA, the CDR3 is TGTGCCAGCAGTTTAGCGTCGGGCCAGGGACTCAATCAGCCCCAGCATTTT. Protein: CASSLASGQGLNQPQHF.

The sample holds many counts of this clonotype. The chain uses TRBV9 and TRBJ2-5; possibly TRBD2 for D (5 bases). Germline CDR1 and CDR2: SGDLS and YYNGEE. The CDR3 sequence is 15 residues long. V gave up 0 bases and J gave up 5 bases, with 14 bases separating them. CDR3 in DNA: TGTGCCAGCAGCGTAGAGGACTCCCCCGGGGAGACCCAGTACTTC. Translated: CASSVEDSPGETQYF.

This clonotype has a handful of counts. A read error may produce the germline difference seen at one junction end. The CDR3 region has the DNA TGTGCCGTCAGGGTGGGGTCGAACAATGAGCAGTTCTTC. It is translated as CAVRVGSNNEQFF. This chain links TRBV10-3 with TRBJ2-1, with D maybe TRBD1 (5 bases). The CDR3 covers 13 residues. Germline CDR1 reads ENHRY; CDR2 reads SYGVKD.

V is TRBV2 and J is TRBJ2-3; unclear D gene. Per the germline V gene, CDR1 is SNHLY and CDR2 is FYNNEI. The germline V and J ends were trimmed by 6 bases and 1 base, with 11 bases remaining between them. There are 14 residues in the CDR3. The CDR3 here is CASRELIGTDTQYF. CDR3 nucleotides: TGTGCCAGCAGGGAGCTGATTGGCACAGATACGCAGTATTTT.

This clonotype was seen only a few times. J is TRBJ1-5 and V is TRBV12-3 or TRBV12-4, with TRBD1 identical over 7 bases. There are 15 residues in the CDR3. The J segment lost 12 bases and the V segment lost 0 bases, leaving 11 bases of the junction unmatched. The CDR3 here is CASSLATGVAYYQHF. CDR3 bases: TGTGCCAGCAGTTTAGCAACAGGGGTCGCTTACTACCAGCATTTT.

Of note for this clonotype: With a much larger clone just one base away, this may be a read error. The rearrangement uses TRBV12-3 or TRBV12-4 and TRBJ1-6; D remains ambiguous. This CDR3 is 15 amino acids long. CDR3 residues: CASSLEPELTSPPHF. The CDR3 DNA reads as TGTGCCAGCAGTTTGGAACCGGAACTAACTTCACCCCCCCACTTT.

The chain employs TRBV18 and TRBJ2-1; tentative D call: TRBD2 (5 bases). The ends were cut back, 3 bases at V and 10 bases at J, with 16 bases in the middle. Germline CDR1 KGHSH, CDR2 LQKENI. The CDR3 is 14 residues long. CDR3 amino acids: CASSPEGLPREQFF. CDR3 bases: TGTGCCAGCTCACCTGAGGGCCTACCTCGCGAGCAGTTCTTC.

This clonotype was counted between two and nine times. The CDR3, as DNA: TGTGCCAGCAACTCGAGAGGACAGTCTTTTAATGAGCAGTTCTTC. Translated: CASNSRGQSFNEQFF. The chain carries TRBV7-2 and TRBJ2-1, with D possibly matching TRBD1 (6 bases). The length of the CDR3 is 15 residues. Germline lookup yields CDR1 SGHTA and CDR2 FQGNSA. V was clipped by 7 bases and J by 7 bases, with 20 bases between them.

This rearrangement joins TRBV7-2 to TRBJ2-1, with D perhaps matching TRBD2 (6 bases). The CDR3 contains 15 residues. Trimming took 5 bases from V and 3 from J, leaving 14 bases between them. The germline gives CDR1 SGHTA, CDR2 FQGNSA. The CDR3 DNA is TGTGCCAGCAGCGGGGGACTTAGTCGCTACAATGAGCAGTTCTTC. Its translation is CASSGGLSRYNEQFF.

The chain uses TRBV6-5 and TRBJ1-2, with TRBD1 matching over 10 bases. The CDR3 length is 13 residues. From germline, CDR1 is MNHEY and CDR2 SVGAGI. Losses at the gene ends were 5 bases for V and 10 bases for J; bases not matched to a gene: 7. The CDR3 sequence is CASSGQGVLDYTF. The CDR3 bases are TGTGCCAGCAGTGGACAGGGGGTTTTGGACTACACCTTC.

The chain recombines TRBV28 with TRBJ1-1; TRBD1 might be the D (6 bases). The CDR3 has 12 amino acids. Looked up from germline, CDR1 is MDHEN and CDR2 is SYDVKM. Deletions cut 7 bases from V and 11 bases from J, with 17 bases between. The CDR3 loop reads CASTGTTVYAFF. Here the CDR3 DNA reads TGTGCCAGCACCGGGACAACAGTTTATGCTTTCTTT. The whole variable domain, filled in from reference TRBV28 and TRBJ1-1, reads DVKVTQSSRYLVKRTGEKVFLECVQDMDHENMFWYRQDPGLGLRLIYFSYDVKMKEKGDIPEGYSVSREKKERFSLILESASTNQTSMYLCASTGTTVYAFFGQGTRLTVV.

This chain's CDR3 is CSARSSAGTQYF. The CDR3, as DNA: TGCAGTGCTAGAAGCTCGGCTGGGACCCAGTACTTC. The chain recombines TRBV20-1 with TRBJ2-5; D unclear. Germline lookup yields CDR1 DFQATT and CDR2 SNEGSKA (reference sequence). The CDR3 is 12 residues long. Trimming cost V 2 bases and J 7 bases, with 11 bases left between them.

This clonotype was observed many times. The rearrangement links TRBV6-5 to TRBJ2-7, with 11 bases identical to TRBD2. Germline V gene lookup returns CDR1 MNHEY and CDR2 SVGAGI. Germline trimming cut 0 bases from V and 4 bases from J; bases unmatched to any gene: 5. The CDR3 extends over 16 amino acids. CDR3 protein: CASSYSTASGGYEQYF. The CDR3 DNA reads TGTGCCAGCAGTTACTCGACGGCTAGCGGGGGGTACGAGCAGTACTTC.

The V call is TRBV5-1, the J call TRBJ2-1; TRBD2 aligns across 9 bases. V shed 0 bases and J 5 bases; nucleotides not matched to a gene: 12. The CDR3 length is 18 residues. Germline V gene data show CDR1 as SGHRS and CDR2 as YFSETQ. The CDR3 DNA reads TGCGCCAGCAGCTTGGGGCGCGGGAGGGCCACTAGGGACAATGAGCAGTTCTTC. Its protein product is CASSLGRGRATRDNEQFF.

The chain recombines TRBV12-3 or TRBV12-4 with TRBJ2-6; 11 nucleotides line up with TRBD1. J was trimmed by 3 bases and V by 5 bases; bases with no gene match: 9. CDR3 length equals 18 residues. CDR3 bases: TGTGCCAGCAGTCCTTTGGACAGGGGGCTTTATGGGGCCAACGTCCTGACTTTC. Residues: CASSPLDRGLYGANVLTF.

To note about this clonotype: Given a much more abundant clone one base away, this may be a read error. The J gene is TRBJ2-1, the V gene TRBV29-1; D gene unclear. This CDR3 has 12 amino acids. In germline, CDR1 is SQVTM, CDR2 ANQGSEA. The V gene lost 7 bases and the J gene lost 8 bases, with 15 bases spanning the gap. This CDR3 is CSGGSGVHEQFF. The CDR3 DNA reads as TGCAGCGGTGGAAGTGGGGTCCATGAGCAGTTCTTC.

Concerning this clonotype: Possible read error: a much larger clone is one base away. The J gene is TRBJ2-5, the V gene TRBV12-3 or TRBV12-4; 7 bases fit TRBD1. The J call is in doubt because the DNA end fits TRBJ2-1 better. CDR3 length: 13 amino acids. The CDR3: CASKEGAQETQFF. The CDR3, as DNA: TGTGCCAGCAAAGAGGGGGCCCAAGAGACCCAGTTCTTC.

This clonotype has just a few counts. The V call is TRBV10-3, the J call TRBJ1-4, with D perhaps matching TRBD1 (5 bases). This CDR3 spans 13 amino acids. The V gene's germline CDR1 is ENHRY and CDR2 SYGVKD. The germline V and J ends were trimmed by 3 bases and 8 bases, with 10 bases remaining between them. The CDR3 DNA is TGTGCCATCAGTGACAGGGAAGAAGAAAAACTGTTTTTT. The encoded protein is CAISDREEEKLFF.

This clonotype was recorded at least ten times. The genes are TRBV10-3 and TRBJ2-3; 11 nucleotides align to TRBD2. The germline V gene encodes CDR1 ENHRY and CDR2 SYGVKD. The V gene end was trimmed by 1 base and the J gene end by 3 bases; junction bases not matched to a gene: 6. CDR3 length equals 17 residues. The chain's CDR3 is CAISEWELAGETDTQYF. In DNA, the CDR3 is TGTGCCATCAGTGAGTGGGAACTAGCGGGAGAAACAGATACGCAGTATTTT.

V gene TRBV5-1 combines with J gene TRBJ2-5, with D unresolved. Germline V gene lookup returns CDR1 SGHRS and CDR2 YFSETQ. The ends were cut back, 4 bases at V and 5 bases at J, with 12 bases in the middle. The CDR3 is 13 residues long. The CDR3 bases are TGCGCCAGCAGCGAGACAATGAAGGAGACCCAGTACTTC. It codes for CASSETMKETQYF.

The chain links TRBV27 to TRBJ1-1; D ambiguous. The CDR3 is made up of 13 amino acids. Trimming shortened V by 10 bases and J by 4 bases, and 16 bases separated the two germline ends. Germline assignment: CDR1 MNHEY and CDR2 SMNVEV (reference sequence). The CDR3 bases are TGTGCCACCAGGAGAGAAGGAGGCACTGAAGCTTTCTTT. Its translation is CATRREGGTEAFF.

V and J are TRBV7-6 and TRBJ1-3; 7 bases line up with TRBD1. Germline CDR1 is SGHVS and CDR2 is FNYEAQ. This CDR3 is built from 13 residues. Trimming removed 5 bases from V and 4 bases from J; junction bases left unmatched: 2. CDR3 nucleotides: TGTGCCAGCAGCCAGGGGGGCGGAAACACCATATATTTT. Amino acids: CASSQGGGNTIYF.

The table lists this clonotype with many counts. This chain connects TRBV5-1 to TRBJ2-1; TRBD1 aligns across 8 bases. The CDR3 sequence is 14 residues long. J lost 8 bases, V lost 6 bases, and 10 bases had no gene match. From germline, CDR1 is SGHRS and CDR2 YFSETQ. CDR3: CASKRTGTHDEQFF. In DNA, the CDR3 is TGCGCCAGCAAACGGACAGGGACACACGATGAGCAGTTCTTC.

The rearrangement uses TRBV5-6 and TRBJ1-5; the D gene is possibly TRBD1 (5 bases). The CDR3 length is 19 residues. Germline V gives CDR1 SGHDT, CDR2 YYEEEE. With 3 bases removed from V and 9 bases from J, the gap between germline ends came to 31 bases. CDR3 region: CASSSARKRGRGTSGPQHF. The CDR3 DNA reads TGTGCCAGCAGCTCGGCCAGGAAGAGAGGACGGGGGACTAGTGGGCCCCAGCATTTT.

Turning to this clonotype: A read error may explain this, as a much larger clone is one base away. The chain uses TRBV24-1 and TRBJ2-5; TRBD2 matches 10 bases. Unmatched junction bases numbered 11, after V lost 3 bases and J lost 11 bases. Germline V lookup: CDR1 KGHDR, CDR2 SFDVKD. This CDR3 has 15 amino acids. The CDR3 bases are TGTGCCACCAGTGATGGGCTAGCGGGAGTCAATGAGCAGTACTTC. The encoded protein is CATSDGLAGVNEQYF.

A note on this clonotype: This may be a read error: a much more frequent sequence differs by one nucleotide. The chain is built from TRBV12-3 or TRBV12-4 and TRBJ2-5, with D possibly TRBD1 on 5 matching bases. This CDR3 is built from 12 residues. Trimming removed 7 bases from V and 11 bases from J, with 17 bases in between. The CDR3 sequence: CASTPWGDEQYF. As DNA, the CDR3 is TGTGCCAGCACCCCATGGGGCGATGAGCAGTACTTC.

Comments on this clonotype: A much larger clone differs by one base, so this may be a read error. V usage is TRBV20-1 and J usage is TRBJ2-1; TRBD2 matches at 7 bases. The J call could be wrong; TRBJ2-7 is a better fit for the DNA end. The CDR3 spans 14 residues. Germline V lookup: CDR1 DFQATT, CDR2 SNEGSKA (reference sequence). This CDR3 reads CSARGLADYNEQYF. The CDR3 region has the DNA TGCAGTGCTAGAGGACTAGCTGATTACAATGAGCAGTACTTC.

The V gene is TRBV19, the J gene TRBJ1-5; 9 nucleotides agree with TRBD1. CDR1 and CDR2 (germline): LNHDA, SQIVND (reference sequence). The CDR3 totals 16 residues. V gave up 5 bases and J gave up 6 bases; unmatched junction bases: 11. The CDR3 region is CASSGRRGTGFQPQHF. The CDR3 DNA follows: TGTGCCAGTAGTGGCCGTCGAGGGACAGGGTTTCAGCCCCAGCATTTT.